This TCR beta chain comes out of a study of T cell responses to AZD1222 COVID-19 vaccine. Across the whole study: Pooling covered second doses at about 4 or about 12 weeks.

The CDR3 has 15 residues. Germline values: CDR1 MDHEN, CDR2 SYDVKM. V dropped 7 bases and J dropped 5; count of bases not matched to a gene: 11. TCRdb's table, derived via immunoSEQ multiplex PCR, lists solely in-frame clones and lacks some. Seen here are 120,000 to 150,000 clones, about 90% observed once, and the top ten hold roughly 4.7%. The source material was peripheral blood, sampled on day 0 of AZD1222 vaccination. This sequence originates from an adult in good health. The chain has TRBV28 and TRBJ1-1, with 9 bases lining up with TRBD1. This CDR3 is CASTIGGQGETEAFF. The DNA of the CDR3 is TGTGCCAGCACCATAGGGGGACAGGGAGAAACTGAAGCTTTCTTT.